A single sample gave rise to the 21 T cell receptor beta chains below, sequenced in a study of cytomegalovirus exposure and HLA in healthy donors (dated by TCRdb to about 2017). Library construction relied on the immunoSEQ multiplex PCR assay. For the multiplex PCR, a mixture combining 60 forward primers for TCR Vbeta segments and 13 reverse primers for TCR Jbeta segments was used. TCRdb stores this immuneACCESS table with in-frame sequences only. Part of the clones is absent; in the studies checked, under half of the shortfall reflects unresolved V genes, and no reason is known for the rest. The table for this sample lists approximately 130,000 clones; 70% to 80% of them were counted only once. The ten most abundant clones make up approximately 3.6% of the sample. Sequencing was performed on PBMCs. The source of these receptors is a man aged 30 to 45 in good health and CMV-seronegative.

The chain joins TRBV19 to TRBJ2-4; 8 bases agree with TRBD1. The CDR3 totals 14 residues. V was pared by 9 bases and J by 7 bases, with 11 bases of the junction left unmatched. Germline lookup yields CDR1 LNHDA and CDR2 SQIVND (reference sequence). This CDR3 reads CASLSDRGENIQYF. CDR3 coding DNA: TGTGCCAGCCTCTCAGACAGGGGAGAGAACATTCAGTACTTC.

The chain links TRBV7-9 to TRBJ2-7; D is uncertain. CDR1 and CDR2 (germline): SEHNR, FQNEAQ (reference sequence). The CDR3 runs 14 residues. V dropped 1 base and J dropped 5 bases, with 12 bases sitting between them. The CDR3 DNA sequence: TGTGCCAGCAGCTTAGGCGAGCATAGCCACGAGCAGTACTTC. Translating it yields CASSLGEHSHEQYF.

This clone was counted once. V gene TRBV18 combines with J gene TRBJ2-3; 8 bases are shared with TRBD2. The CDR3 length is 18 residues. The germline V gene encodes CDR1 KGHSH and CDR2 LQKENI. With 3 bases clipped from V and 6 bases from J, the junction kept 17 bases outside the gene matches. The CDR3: CASSPGWGAASGRDTQYF. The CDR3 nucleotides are TGTGCCAGCTCACCTGGTTGGGGAGCGGCTAGCGGGCGTGATACGCAGTATTTT.

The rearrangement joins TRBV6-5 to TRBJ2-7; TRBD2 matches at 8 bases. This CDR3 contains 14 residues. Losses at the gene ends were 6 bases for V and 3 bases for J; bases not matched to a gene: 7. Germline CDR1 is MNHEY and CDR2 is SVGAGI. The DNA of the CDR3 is TGTGCCAGCAGCTTCAGCGGGAGAGGCTACGAGCAGTACTTC. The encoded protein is CASSFSGRGYEQYF.

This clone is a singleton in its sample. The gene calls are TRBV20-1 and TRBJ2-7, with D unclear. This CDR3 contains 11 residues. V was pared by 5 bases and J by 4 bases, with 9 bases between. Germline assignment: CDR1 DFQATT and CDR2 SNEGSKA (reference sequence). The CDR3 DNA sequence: TGCAGTGCTTCGTCGTTGTACGAGCAGTACTTC. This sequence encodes CSASSLYEQYF.

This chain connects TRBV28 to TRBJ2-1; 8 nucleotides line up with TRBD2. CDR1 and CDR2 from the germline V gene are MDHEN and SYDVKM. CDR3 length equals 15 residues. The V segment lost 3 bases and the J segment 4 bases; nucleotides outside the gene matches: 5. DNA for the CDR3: TGTGCCAGCAGTTTTTTGGCTAGCGGGTACAATGAGCAGTTCTTC. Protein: CASSFLASGYNEQFF.

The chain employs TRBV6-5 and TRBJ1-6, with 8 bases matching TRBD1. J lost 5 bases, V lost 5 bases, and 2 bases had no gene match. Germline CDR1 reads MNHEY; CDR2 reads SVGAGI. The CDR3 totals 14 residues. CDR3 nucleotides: TGTGCCAGCAGTGAGGGACAGGATAATTCACCCCTCCACTTT. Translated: CASSEGQDNSPLHF.

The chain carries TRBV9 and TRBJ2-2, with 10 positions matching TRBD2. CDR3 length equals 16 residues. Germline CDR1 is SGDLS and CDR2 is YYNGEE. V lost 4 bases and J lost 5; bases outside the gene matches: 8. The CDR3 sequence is CASSPRTSGLTGELFF. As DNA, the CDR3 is TGTGCCAGCAGCCCCCGGACTAGCGGATTAACCGGGGAGCTGTTTTTT.

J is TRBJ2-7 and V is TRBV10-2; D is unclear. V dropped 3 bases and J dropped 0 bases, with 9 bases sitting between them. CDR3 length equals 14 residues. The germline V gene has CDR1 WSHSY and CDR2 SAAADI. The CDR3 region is CASSETVSSYEQYF. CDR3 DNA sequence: TGCGCCAGCAGTGAAACAGTCAGCTCCTACGAGCAGTACTTC.

CDR3 DNA sequence: TGTGCCTGGAGAAGGGGGGGGGCAGATACGCAGTATTTT. Translation gives CAWRRGGADTQYF. The V and J genes are TRBV30 and TRBJ2-3, with D perhaps matching TRBD2 (7 bases). The CDR3 extends over 13 amino acids. V was trimmed by 3 bases and J by 4 bases, leaving 11 bases between them. Germline CDR1 is GTSNPN and CDR2 is SVGIG (reference sequence).

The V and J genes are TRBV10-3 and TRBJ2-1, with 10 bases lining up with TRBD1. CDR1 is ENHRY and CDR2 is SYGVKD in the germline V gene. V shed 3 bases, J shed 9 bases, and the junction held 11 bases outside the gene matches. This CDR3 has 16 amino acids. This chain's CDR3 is CAISEPGQGISGEQFF. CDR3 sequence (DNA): TGTGCCATCAGTGAACCGGGACAGGGGATTTCAGGTGAGCAGTTCTTC.

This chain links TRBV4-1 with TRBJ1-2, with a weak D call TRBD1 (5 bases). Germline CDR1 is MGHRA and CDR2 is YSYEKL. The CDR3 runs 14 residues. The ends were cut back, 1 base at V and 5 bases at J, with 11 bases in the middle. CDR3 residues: CASSQGFGGYGYTF. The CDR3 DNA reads TGCGCCAGCAGCCAAGGATTCGGGGGTTATGGCTACACCTTC.

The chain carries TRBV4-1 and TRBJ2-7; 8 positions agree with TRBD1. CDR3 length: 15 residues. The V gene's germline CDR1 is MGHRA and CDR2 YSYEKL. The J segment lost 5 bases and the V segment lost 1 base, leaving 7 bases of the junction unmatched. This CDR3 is CASSQGRQGWNEQYF. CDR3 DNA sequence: TGCGCCAGCAGCCAAGGCCGACAGGGGTGGAACGAGCAGTACTTC.

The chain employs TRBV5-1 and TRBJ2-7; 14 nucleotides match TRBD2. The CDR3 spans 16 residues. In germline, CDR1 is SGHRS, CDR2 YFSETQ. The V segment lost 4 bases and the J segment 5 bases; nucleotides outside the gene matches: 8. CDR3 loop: CASSTGTSGRTHEQYF. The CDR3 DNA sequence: TGCGCCAGCAGCACCGGGACTAGCGGGAGAACCCACGAGCAGTACTTC. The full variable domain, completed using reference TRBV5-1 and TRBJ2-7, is KAGVTQTPRYLIKTRGQQVTLSCSPISGHRSVSWYQQTPGQGLQFLFEYFSETQRNKGNFPGRFSGRQFSNSRSEMNVSTLELGDSALYLCASSTGTSGRTHEQYFGPGTRLTVT.

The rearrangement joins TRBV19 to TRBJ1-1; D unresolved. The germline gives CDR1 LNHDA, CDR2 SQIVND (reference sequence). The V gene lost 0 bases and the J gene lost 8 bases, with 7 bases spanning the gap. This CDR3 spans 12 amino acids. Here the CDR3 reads CASSIEGGEAFF. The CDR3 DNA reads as TGTGCCAGTAGTATAGAGGGAGGGGAAGCTTTCTTT.

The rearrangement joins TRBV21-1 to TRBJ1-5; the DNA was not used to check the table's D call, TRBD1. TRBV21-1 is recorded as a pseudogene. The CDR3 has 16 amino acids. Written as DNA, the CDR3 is TGTGCCAGCAGCCCCCCCGCAGGGGGCCTTGGGCAGCCCCAGCATTTT. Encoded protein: CASSPPAGGLGQPQHF.

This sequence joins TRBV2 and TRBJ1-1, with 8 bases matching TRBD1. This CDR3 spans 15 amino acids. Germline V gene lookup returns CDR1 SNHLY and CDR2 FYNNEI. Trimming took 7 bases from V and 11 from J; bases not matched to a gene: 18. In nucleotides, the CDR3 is TGTGCCAGCAAAATGGGGACAGGTCTACTTCTCGGGGCTTTCTTT. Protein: CASKMGTGLLLGAFF.

CDR3 nucleotide sequence: TGTGCCAGCAGCTTGGGGAGGACAGGGGGCGATCAGCCCCAGCATTTT. Amino acid sequence: CASSLGRTGGDQPQHF. This chain joins TRBV5-6 and TRBJ1-5, with 11 bases identical to TRBD1. The CDR3 covers 16 residues. The V gene end was trimmed by 0 bases and the J gene end by 5 bases; junction bases not matched to a gene: 4. Germline-derived CDR1 and CDR2 are SGHDT and YYEEEE.

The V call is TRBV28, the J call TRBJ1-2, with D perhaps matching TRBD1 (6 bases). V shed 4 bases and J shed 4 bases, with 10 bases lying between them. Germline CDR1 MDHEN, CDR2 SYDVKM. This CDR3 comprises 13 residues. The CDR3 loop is CASSSPDSYGYTF. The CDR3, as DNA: TGTGCCAGCAGTTCCCCGGACAGCTATGGCTACACCTTC.

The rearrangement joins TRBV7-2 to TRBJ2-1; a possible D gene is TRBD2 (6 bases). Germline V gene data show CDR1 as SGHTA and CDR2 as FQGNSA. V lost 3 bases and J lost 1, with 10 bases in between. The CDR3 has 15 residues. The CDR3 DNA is TGTGCCAGCAGCTTCTTTCGGGGGTCCTACAATGAGCAGTTCTTC. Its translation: CASSFFRGSYNEQFF.

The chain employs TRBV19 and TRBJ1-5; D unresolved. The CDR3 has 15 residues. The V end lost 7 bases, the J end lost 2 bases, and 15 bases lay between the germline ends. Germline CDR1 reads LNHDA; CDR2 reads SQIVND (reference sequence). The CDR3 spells CASNGVGFGNQPQHF. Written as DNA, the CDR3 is TGTGCCAGTAACGGGGTGGGGTTTGGCAATCAGCCCCAGCATTTT.